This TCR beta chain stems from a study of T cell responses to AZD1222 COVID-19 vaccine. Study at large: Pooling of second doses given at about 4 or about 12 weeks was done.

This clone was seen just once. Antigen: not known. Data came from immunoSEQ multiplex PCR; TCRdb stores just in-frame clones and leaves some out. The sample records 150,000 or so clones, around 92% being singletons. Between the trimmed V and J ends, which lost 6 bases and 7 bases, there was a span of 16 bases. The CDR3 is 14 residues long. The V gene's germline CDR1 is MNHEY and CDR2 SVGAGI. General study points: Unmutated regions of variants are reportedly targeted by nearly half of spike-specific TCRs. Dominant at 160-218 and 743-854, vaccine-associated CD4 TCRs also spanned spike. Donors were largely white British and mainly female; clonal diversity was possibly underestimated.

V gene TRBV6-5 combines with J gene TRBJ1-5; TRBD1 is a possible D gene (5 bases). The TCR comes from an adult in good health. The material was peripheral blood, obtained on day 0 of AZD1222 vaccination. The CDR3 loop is CASRPWGGVQPQHF. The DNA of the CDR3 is TGTGCCAGCAGACCCTGGGGGGGAGTCCAGCCCCAGCATTTT.